This T cell receptor beta chain emerged from a study of T cell responses to AZD1222 COVID-19 vaccine. The data were produced by immunoSEQ multiplex PCR, yet TCRdb's version contains in-frame clones alone and is incomplete. The profile shows around 220,000 clones, 94% of them singletons. This CDR3 comprises 14 residues. Trimming removed 1 base at V and 7 bases at J, with 14 bases between. In germline, CDR1 is LGHNA, CDR2 YSLEER. A word on this clone: As yet, its antigen is unknown.

Notes on the study in general: Clonal diversity may have been underestimated in mostly white British donors. A reported finding is that nearly half of spike-specific TCRs target unmutated variant regions. Mapped onto spike, vaccine-associated CD4 TCRs spanned it and were dominant at 160-218 and 743-854.

The chain uses TRBV4-3 and TRBJ2-7, with a tentative D call TRBD2 (6 bases). Sequenced here: peripheral blood, sampled 28 days after the second dose of the MenACWY control vaccine. This TCR came from an adult who received the MenACWY meningococcal vaccine as a control. The CDR3 sequence is CASSQGSPAGEQYF. CDR3 bases: TGCGCCAGCAGCCAAGGTTCTCCTGCGGGGGAGCAGTACTTC.